The 14 T cell receptor beta chains in this list originate from one sample, sequenced in a study of cytomegalovirus exposure and HLA in healthy donors. The study ran its PCR with 60 Vbeta and 13 Jbeta primers. The assay was immunoSEQ multiplex PCR, and TCRdb's table has in-frame clones only and misses some. The sample lists around 120,000 clones, 55% to 65% occurring once. Material for sequencing was PBMCs. Receptor source: a man aged 40-55 years in good health and CMV-seropositive.

This clone showed up many times. The genes are TRBV30 and TRBJ1-1; tentative D call: TRBD1 (5 bases). CDR1 is GTSNPN, CDR2 SVGIG, per germline (reference sequence). Trimming took 6 bases from V and 1 from J, leaving 12 bases between them. CDR3 length: 13 residues. The CDR3 reads CACEGAANTEAFF. The CDR3, as DNA: TGTGCCTGTGAAGGGGCGGCGAACACTGAAGCTTTCTTT.

The chain recombines TRBV7-9 with TRBJ2-7, with D unresolved. Between the trimmed V and J ends, which lost 1 base and 0 bases, there was a span of 13 bases. Germline V gives CDR1 SEHNR, CDR2 FQNEAQ (reference sequence). The CDR3 spans 16 residues. The CDR3 loop is CASSLVSAEYSYEQYF. For the CDR3, the DNA is TGTGCCAGCAGCTTAGTGTCTGCGGAGTACTCCTACGAGCAGTACTTC. The whole variable domain, remainder taken from reference TRBV7-9 and TRBJ2-7, is DTGVSQNPRHKITKRGQNVTFRCDPISEHNRLYWYRQTLGQGPEFLTYFQNEAQLEKSRLLSDRFSAERPKGSFSTLEIQRTEQGDSAMYLCASSLVSAEYSYEQYFGPGTRLTVT.

The V and J genes are TRBV11-2 and TRBJ2-3, with TRBD2 matching 10 bases. CDR3 length equals 16 residues. Looked up from germline, CDR1 is SGHAT and CDR2 is FQNNGV. V was pared by 2 bases and J by 1 base, with 3 bases of the junction left unmatched. CDR3 region: CASSLLLAGGTDTQYF. Written as DNA, the CDR3 is TGTGCCAGCAGCTTACTCCTAGCGGGGGGCACAGATACGCAGTATTTT.

The chain recombines TRBV29-1 with TRBJ2-7; weak D call: TRBD1 (6 bases). CDR3 size: 11 residues. The V end lost 3 bases, the J end lost 8 bases, and 11 bases lay between the germline ends. Germline-derived CDR1 and CDR2 are SQVTM and ANQGSEA. CDR3 protein: CSVDRGYKQYF. The CDR3 nucleotides are TGCAGCGTTGACAGGGGTTACAAGCAGTACTTC.

Here the CDR3 reads CASSELSGGDTGELFF. CDR3 coding DNA: TGTGCCAGCAGTGAATTGTCGGGGGGGGACACCGGGGAGCTGTTTTTT. The J gene is TRBJ2-2, the V gene TRBV25-1, with TRBD2 matching 8 bases. CDR1 is MGHDK, CDR2 SYGVNS, per germline. The CDR3 runs 16 residues. The junction had 4 bases not matched to a gene; V was cut back by 1 base and J by 3 bases.

The rearrangement uses TRBV5-4 and TRBJ2-3, with 8 bases identical to TRBD2. CDR1 and CDR2 (germline): SGHNT, YYREEE (reference sequence). V shed 0 bases, J shed 6 bases, and the junction held 6 bases outside the gene matches. This CDR3 has 15 residues. The CDR3 is CASSLGPGGPDTQYF. Here the CDR3 DNA reads TGTGCCAGCAGCTTGGGTCCGGGAGGGCCCGATACGCAGTATTTT.

This chain joins TRBV4-1 and TRBJ1-4; 9 bases fit TRBD1. Germline values: CDR1 MGHRA, CDR2 YSYEKL. The length of the CDR3 is 17 residues. V was clipped by 4 bases and J by 6 bases; unmatched bases: 12. CDR3 DNA sequence: TGCGCCAGCAGCCTGTCCGGGACAGGGCTGAGATATGAAAAACTGTTTTTT. This codes for CASSLSGTGLRYEKLFF.

This sequence joins TRBV5-6 and TRBJ2-1, with D unresolved. Per the germline V gene, CDR1 is SGHDT and CDR2 is YYEEEE. CDR3 length: 11 residues. Trimming pared 2 bases from V and 5 bases from J, leaving 2 bases between. The chain's CDR3 is CASSFNNEQFF. The CDR3 DNA reads as TGTGCCAGCAGCTTTAACAATGAGCAGTTCTTC.

V gene TRBV5-4 combines with J gene TRBJ2-1; possible D gene TRBD2, 5 bases. Between the trimmed V and J ends, which lost 4 bases and 7 bases, there was a span of 12 bases. The CDR3 runs to 13 residues. Germline CDR1 and CDR2: SGHNT and YYREEE (reference sequence). DNA of the CDR3: TGTGCCAGCAGCCCTCGAGGAGGTAATGAGCAGTTCTTC. Its translation: CASSPRGGNEQFF.

In its sample, this clone was seen a few times. The chain couples TRBV6-5 to TRBJ2-1, with 8 bases matching TRBD2. Germline CDR1 MNHEY, CDR2 SVGAGI. V was clipped by 2 bases and J by 9 bases; unmatched bases: 9. The CDR3 spans 15 residues. The CDR3 reads CASSYEGLGASEQFF. CDR3 in DNA: TGTGCCAGCAGTTACGAGGGACTAGGGGCGAGTGAGCAGTTCTTC.

On this clone itself: The same CDR3 also results from other DNA sequences found in this sample. The chain has TRBV2 and TRBJ2-3; D gene unclear. This CDR3 is built from 16 residues. The germline V and J ends were trimmed by 0 bases and 0 bases, with 10 bases remaining between them. Germline V gene lookup returns CDR1 SNHLY and CDR2 FYNNEI. The CDR3 nucleotides read TGTGCCAGCAGTGAAGCGCCAAGCACTAGCACAGATACGCAGTATTTT. It specifies CASSEAPSTSTDTQYF.

This chain connects TRBV27 to TRBJ2-7, with 7 positions matching TRBD2. CDR1 and CDR2 (germline): MNHEY, SMNVEV (reference sequence). This CDR3 region has 15 residues. Trimming removed 2 bases from V and 4 bases from J; junction bases left unmatched: 8. CDR3 nucleotide sequence: TGTGCCAGCAGTTTAGAGTATAGCGGGCCGTACGAGCAGTACTTC. This codes for CASSLEYSGPYEQYF.

The chain couples TRBV7-2 to TRBJ1-2; TRBD1 is a possible D gene (6 bases). V was shortened by 2 bases and J by 4 bases, with 17 bases between the two germline ends. The CDR3 runs 16 residues. Germline CDR1 is SGHTA and CDR2 is FQGNSA. The CDR3 nucleotides read TGTGCCAGCAGCTTACGTGGGCAGGGGTTAGGCTATGGCTACACCTTC. It is translated as CASSLRGQGLGYGYTF.

The gene calls are TRBV27 and TRBJ1-6; 11 nucleotides match TRBD1. V shed 1 base, J shed 10 bases, and the junction held 6 bases outside the gene matches. Germline V gene data show CDR1 as MNHEY and CDR2 as SMNVEV (reference sequence). CDR3 size: 16 residues. The CDR3 DNA sequence: TGTGCCAGCAGTTTATGGCTCGGGACAGGGGGGTCACCCCTCCACTTT. Translated: CASSLWLGTGGSPLHF.